These T cell receptor beta chains were read from a single sample in a study of CD8 T cells in Susac syndrome. Via MiXCR, TCRdb re-called the immunoSEQ multiplex PCR reads, giving one row per CDR3 protein. The sample records some 110,000 distinct CDR3 sequences, 96% being singletons. The sequencing sample was made of CD4+ T cells from PBMCs. These receptor sequences come from a human donor with Susac syndrome. CDR3s include the opening cysteine and the closing phenylalanine or tryptophan. Fields, in order: J gene, V gene, clone size, CDR3 protein. Size is stated for part of the rows, as once, few or many counts, or as a class when the clone is expanded.

j_call: TRBJ2-5; v_call: TRBV20-1; clone_size: -; cdr3_aa: CSAVIGSEETQYF
j_call: TRBJ2-1; v_call: TRBV7-6; clone_size: -; cdr3_aa: CASSRGFGTGLNEQFF
j_call: TRBJ1-5; v_call: TRBV18; clone_size: -; cdr3_aa: CASSPQADQPQHF
j_call: TRBJ2-5; v_call: TRBV9; clone_size: -; cdr3_aa: CASSPNLRETQYF
j_call: TRBJ2-4; v_call: TRBV7-9; clone_size: -; cdr3_aa: CASSNTGDIQYF
j_call: TRBJ2-7; v_call: TRBV20-1; clone_size: -; cdr3_aa: CSARGAGPLSSYEQYF
j_call: TRBJ1-1; v_call: TRBV9; clone_size: once; cdr3_aa: CASTSRQNTEAFF
j_call: TRBJ2-1; v_call: TRBV29-1; clone_size: -; cdr3_aa: CSGERTSGYNEQFF
j_call: TRBJ2-3; v_call: TRBV24-1; clone_size: -; cdr3_aa: CATSDFRQGSVDTQYF
j_call: TRBJ2-5; v_call: TRBV4-3; clone_size: -; cdr3_aa: CASSRTGNLAETQYF
j_call: TRBJ2-3; v_call: TRBV20-1; clone_size: -; cdr3_aa: CSASGRESSTDTQYF
j_call: TRBJ2-3; v_call: TRBV27; clone_size: -; cdr3_aa: CASSPRGVGTDTQYF
j_call: TRBJ2-3; v_call: TRBV20-1; clone_size: -; cdr3_aa: CSGGPPSTDTQYF
j_call: TRBJ1-2; v_call: TRBV5-4; clone_size: -; cdr3_aa: CASSTSGTPLGYTF
j_call: TRBJ1-5; v_call: TRBV20-1; clone_size: -; cdr3_aa: CSARGDGSNQPQHF
j_call: TRBJ2-2; v_call: TRBV7-2; clone_size: -; cdr3_aa: CASSPLGELFF
j_call: TRBJ2-3; v_call: TRBV12-3/TRBV12-4; clone_size: -; cdr3_aa: CASSHSVFTDTQYF
j_call: TRBJ2-5; v_call: TRBV20-1; clone_size: -; cdr3_aa: CSARDSYQETQYF
j_call: TRBJ2-3; v_call: TRBV11-3; clone_size: -; cdr3_aa: CASSLYGSPDTQYF
j_call: TRBJ2-1; v_call: TRBV30; clone_size: -; cdr3_aa: CAWTLGTGGRGSYNEQFF
j_call: TRBJ1-1; v_call: TRBV29-1; clone_size: -; cdr3_aa: CSVSPRGLNTEAFF
j_call: TRBJ2-3; v_call: TRBV7-9; clone_size: -; cdr3_aa: CASSLILAGDTDTQYF
j_call: TRBJ2-5; v_call: TRBV29-1; clone_size: -; cdr3_aa: CSAGGVQEIQYF
j_call: TRBJ2-5; v_call: TRBV30; clone_size: once; cdr3_aa: CAWSVRGQARETQYF
j_call: TRBJ2-7; v_call: TRBV15; clone_size: -; cdr3_aa: CATSRADRSYEQYF
j_call: TRBJ1-1; v_call: TRBV20-1; clone_size: -; cdr3_aa: CSARIGRNTEAFF
j_call: TRBJ2-4; v_call: TRBV5-6; clone_size: -; cdr3_aa: CASRPGTGTKNIQYF
j_call: TRBJ2-1; v_call: TRBV7-2; clone_size: -; cdr3_aa: CASSRADRGNIYNEQFF
j_call: TRBJ2-1; v_call: TRBV20-1; clone_size: -; cdr3_aa: CSAGLGWGPYNEQFF
j_call: TRBJ1-4; v_call: TRBV4-2; clone_size: -; cdr3_aa: CASSLTGGTNEKLFF
j_call: TRBJ1-1; v_call: TRBV18; clone_size: -; cdr3_aa: CASSQTGGRTEAFF
j_call: TRBJ2-1; v_call: TRBV6-6; clone_size: -; cdr3_aa: CASSSGRGSYNEQFF
j_call: TRBJ1-1; v_call: TRBV9; clone_size: once; cdr3_aa: CASSPRTQAEAFF
j_call: TRBJ2-3; v_call: TRBV7-2; clone_size: few; cdr3_aa: CASSLITDTQYF
j_call: TRBJ2-7; v_call: TRBV20-1; clone_size: -; cdr3_aa: CSARDAAGSYEQYF
j_call: TRBJ2-1; v_call: TRBV14; clone_size: -; cdr3_aa: CASSHGLARYNEQFF
j_call: TRBJ2-5; v_call: TRBV10-3; clone_size: -; cdr3_aa: CAISGRATMWNDQYF
j_call: TRBJ1-2; v_call: TRBV9; clone_size: -; cdr3_aa: CASSVGGARDGYTF
j_call: TRBJ2-1; v_call: TRBV5-1; clone_size: -; cdr3_aa: CASSSSASGEQFF
j_call: TRBJ1-1; v_call: TRBV20-1; clone_size: -; cdr3_aa: CSAPGQGEAFF
j_call: TRBJ2-1; v_call: TRBV10-3; clone_size: -; cdr3_aa: CAIGTSGAYNEQFF
j_call: TRBJ2-1; v_call: TRBV4-1; clone_size: -; cdr3_aa: CASSHQPREASTSDEQFF
j_call: TRBJ2-7; v_call: TRBV13; clone_size: -; cdr3_aa: CASRKRDFSYEQYF
j_call: TRBJ2-3; v_call: TRBV20-1; clone_size: -; cdr3_aa: CSARDAELLTDTQYF
j_call: TRBJ2-7; v_call: TRBV29-1; clone_size: once; cdr3_aa: CSVRTGTGGYEQYF
j_call: TRBJ2-1; v_call: TRBV3-1; clone_size: -; cdr3_aa: CASSQAGGNEQFF
j_call: TRBJ2-1; v_call: TRBV24-1; clone_size: -; cdr3_aa: CATSALTGNEQFF
j_call: TRBJ1-1; v_call: TRBV20-1; clone_size: -; cdr3_aa: CSARDWTGLNTEAFF
j_call: TRBJ2-5; v_call: TRBV30; clone_size: -; cdr3_aa: CASGRQRQETQYF
j_call: TRBJ2-7; v_call: TRBV29-1; clone_size: few; cdr3_aa: CSVEAGQAYYEQYF
j_call: TRBJ1-1; v_call: TRBV29-1; clone_size: -; cdr3_aa: CSVEESWRAFF
j_call: TRBJ2-3; v_call: TRBV5-1; clone_size: -; cdr3_aa: CASSPSTGFMPDTQYF
j_call: TRBJ2-7; v_call: TRBV20-1; clone_size: once; cdr3_aa: CSARAGTLYEQYF